This T cell receptor beta chain is drawn from a study of OX40 agonist ivuxolimab in advanced cancers. In the case of this clone: Its antigen is still unknown.

Study-wide results and caveats: The authors did not determine the antigen specificity of the expanded peripheral T cells. Within 6 weeks, CD4+ and CD8+ blood T cells expanded clonally at 0.1 to 3.0 mg/kg.

Blood samples were obtained at baseline, cycle 4 day 1, and cycle 7 day 1. Sequencing used immunoSEQ multiplex PCR; TCRdb keeps in-frame clones, though not all of them. Of more than 55,000 clones in the sample, roughly 89% were seen once. The sequencing used CD4+ or CD8+ T cells sorted from blood, collected in a trial of the OX40 agonist ivuxolimab. The TCR comes from an adult with an advanced solid tumor such as melanoma, head and neck, liver or kidney cancer.

CDR3 nucleotide sequence: TGTGCCAGCAGCCCCACCGCAGTAGGCACAGATACGCAGTATTTT. Translating it yields CASSPTAVGTDTQYF. The rearrangement uses TRBV7-3 and TRBJ2-3; no clear D gene. There are 15 residues in the CDR3. V was trimmed by 5 bases and J by 1 base, leaving 13 bases between them. Germline CDR1 and CDR2: SGHTA and FQGTGA.